This T cell receptor beta chain was recorded in a study of T cell repertoires in cytomegalovirus infection. On the study more broadly: TCR beta signatures that were public indicated CMV infection and matching HLA type.

TCRdb re-analysed the reads in MiXCR, keeping a single row per CDR3 protein. The sample yields hundreds of thousands of distinct CDR3 sequences, around 30% seen once. Details on this clonotype: What it recognizes is unknown.

The V and J ends lost 0 bases and 4 bases respectively, with 16 bases between them. The V gene's germline CDR1 is MGHRA and CDR2 YSYEKL. CDR3 length equals 17 residues. V usage is TRBV4-1 and J usage is TRBJ1-3; possibly TRBD1 for D (6 bases). The source was cultured CD8+ T cells from PBMCs, collected from culture after CMV antigen stimulation. The receptor was derived from a human donor in good health (CMV status not recorded). Some clones in this sample may be carry-over from other donors' samples. This CDR3 is CASSQDLETGGGNTIYF. The CDR3 nucleotides are TGCGCCAGCAGCCAAGATTTGGAGACAGGAGGCGGAAACACCATATATTTT.